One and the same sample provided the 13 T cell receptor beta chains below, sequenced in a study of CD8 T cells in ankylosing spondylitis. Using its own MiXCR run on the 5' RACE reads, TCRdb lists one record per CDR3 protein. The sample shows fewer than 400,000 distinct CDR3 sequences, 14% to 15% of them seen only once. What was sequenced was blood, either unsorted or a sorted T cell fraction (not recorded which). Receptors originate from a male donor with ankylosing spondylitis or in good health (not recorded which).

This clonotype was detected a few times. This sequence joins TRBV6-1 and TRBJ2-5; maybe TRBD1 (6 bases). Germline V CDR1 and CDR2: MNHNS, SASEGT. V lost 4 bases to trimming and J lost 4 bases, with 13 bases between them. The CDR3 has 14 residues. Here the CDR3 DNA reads TGTGCCAGCAGTGCAGGGGCGGCTGGAGAGACCCAGTACTTC. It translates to CASSAGAAGETQYF.

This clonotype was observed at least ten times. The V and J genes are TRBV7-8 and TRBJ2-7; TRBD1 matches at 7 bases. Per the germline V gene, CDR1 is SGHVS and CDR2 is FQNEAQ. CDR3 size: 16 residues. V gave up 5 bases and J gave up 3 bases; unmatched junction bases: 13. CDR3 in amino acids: CASSPSPGQSLYEQYF. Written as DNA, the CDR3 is TGTGCCAGCAGCCCCTCCCCGGGACAGAGTCTCTACGAGCAGTACTTC.

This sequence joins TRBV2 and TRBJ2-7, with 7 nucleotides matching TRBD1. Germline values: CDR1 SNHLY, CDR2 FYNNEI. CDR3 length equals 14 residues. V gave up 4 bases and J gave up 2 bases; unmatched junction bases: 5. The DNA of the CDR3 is TGTGCCAGCAGTGTAGGACAGGCTGCCTACGAGCAGTACTTC. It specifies CASSVGQAAYEQYF.

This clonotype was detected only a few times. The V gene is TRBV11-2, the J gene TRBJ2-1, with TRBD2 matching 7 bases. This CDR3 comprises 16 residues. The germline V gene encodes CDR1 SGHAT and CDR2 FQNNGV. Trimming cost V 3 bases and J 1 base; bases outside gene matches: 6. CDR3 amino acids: CASSFVLAASYNEQFF. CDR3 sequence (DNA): TGTGCCAGCAGCTTTGTCCTAGCGGCATCCTACAATGAGCAGTTCTTC.

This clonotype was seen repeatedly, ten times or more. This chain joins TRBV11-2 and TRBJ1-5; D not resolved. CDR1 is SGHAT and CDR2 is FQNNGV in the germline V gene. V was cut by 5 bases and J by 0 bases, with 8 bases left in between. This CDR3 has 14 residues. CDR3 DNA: TGTGCCAGCAGCCCCGGGTCTAGCAATCAGCCCCAGCATTTT. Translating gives CASSPGSSNQPQHF.

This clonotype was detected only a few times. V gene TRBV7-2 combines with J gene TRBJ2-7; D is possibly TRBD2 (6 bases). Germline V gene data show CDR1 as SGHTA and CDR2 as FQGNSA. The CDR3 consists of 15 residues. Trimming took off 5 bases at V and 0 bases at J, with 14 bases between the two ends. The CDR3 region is CASSPAGYTSYEQYF. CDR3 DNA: TGTGCCAGCAGCCCAGCGGGCTATACCTCCTACGAGCAGTACTTC.

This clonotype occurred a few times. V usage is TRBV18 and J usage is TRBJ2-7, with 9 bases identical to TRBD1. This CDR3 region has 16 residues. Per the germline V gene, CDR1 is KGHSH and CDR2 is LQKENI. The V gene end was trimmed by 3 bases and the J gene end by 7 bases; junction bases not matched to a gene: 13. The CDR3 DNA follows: TGTGCCAGCTCACCCCTTACCGGGACAGGGAAGAGTGAGCAGTACTTC. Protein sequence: CASSPLTGTGKSEQYF.

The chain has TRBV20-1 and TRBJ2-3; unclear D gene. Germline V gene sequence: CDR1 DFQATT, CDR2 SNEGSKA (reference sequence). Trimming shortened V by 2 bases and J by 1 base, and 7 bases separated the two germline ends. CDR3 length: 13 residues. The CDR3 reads CSARNSGTDTQYF. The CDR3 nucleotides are TGCAGTGCTAGAAACTCGGGCACAGATACGCAGTATTTT.

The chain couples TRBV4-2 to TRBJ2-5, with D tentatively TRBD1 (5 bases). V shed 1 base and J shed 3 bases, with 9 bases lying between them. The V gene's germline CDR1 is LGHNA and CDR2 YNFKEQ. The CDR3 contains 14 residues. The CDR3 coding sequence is TGTGCCAGCAGCCAAGCCCAGGGAAAAGAGACCCAGTACTTC. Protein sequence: CASSQAQGKETQYF.

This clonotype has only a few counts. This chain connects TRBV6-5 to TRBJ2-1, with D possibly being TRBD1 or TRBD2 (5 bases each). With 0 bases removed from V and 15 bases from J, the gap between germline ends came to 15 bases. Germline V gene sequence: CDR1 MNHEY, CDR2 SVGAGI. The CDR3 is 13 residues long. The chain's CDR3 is CASSYSGDGHPFF. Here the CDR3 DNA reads TGTGCCAGCAGTTACTCAGGGGACGGGCACCCGTTCTTC.

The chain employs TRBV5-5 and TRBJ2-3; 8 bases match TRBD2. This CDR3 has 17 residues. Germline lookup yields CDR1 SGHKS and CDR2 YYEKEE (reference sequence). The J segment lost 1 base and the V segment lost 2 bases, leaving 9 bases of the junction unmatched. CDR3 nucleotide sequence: TGTGCCAGCAGCTTAAACCCACCGCGGGAGGGCACAGATACGCAGTATTTT. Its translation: CASSLNPPREGTDTQYF.

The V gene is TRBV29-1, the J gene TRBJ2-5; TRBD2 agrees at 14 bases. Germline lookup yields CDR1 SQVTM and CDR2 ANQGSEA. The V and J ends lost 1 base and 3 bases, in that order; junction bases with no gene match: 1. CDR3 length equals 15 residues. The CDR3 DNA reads TGCAGCGTTGAAGGGGGACTAGCGGGAGAAGAGACCCAGTACTTC. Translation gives CSVEGGLAGEETQYF.

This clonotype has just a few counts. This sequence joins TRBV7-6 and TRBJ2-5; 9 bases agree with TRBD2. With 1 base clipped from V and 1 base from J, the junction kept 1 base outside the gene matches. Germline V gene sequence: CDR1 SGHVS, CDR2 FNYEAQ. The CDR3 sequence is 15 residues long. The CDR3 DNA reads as TGTGCCAGCAGCTTAGGGGGACTAGCCCAAGAGACCCAGTACTTC. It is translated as CASSLGGLAQETQYF.